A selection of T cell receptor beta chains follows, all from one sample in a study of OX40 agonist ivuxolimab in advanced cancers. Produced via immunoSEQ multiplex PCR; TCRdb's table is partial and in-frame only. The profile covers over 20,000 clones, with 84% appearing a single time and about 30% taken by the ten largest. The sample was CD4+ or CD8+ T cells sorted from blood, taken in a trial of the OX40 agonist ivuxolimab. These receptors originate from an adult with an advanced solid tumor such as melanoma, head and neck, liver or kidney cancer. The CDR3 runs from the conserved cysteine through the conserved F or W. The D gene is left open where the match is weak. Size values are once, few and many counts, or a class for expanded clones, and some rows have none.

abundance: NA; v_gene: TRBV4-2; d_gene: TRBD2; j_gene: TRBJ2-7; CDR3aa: CASSQVNSGRAHEQYF; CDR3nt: TGTGCCAGCAGCCAAGTTAATAGCGGGAGGGCCCACGAGCAGTACTTC
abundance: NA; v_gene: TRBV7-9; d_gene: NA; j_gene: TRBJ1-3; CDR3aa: CASSLPGTGNTIYF; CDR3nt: TGTGCCAGCAGCTTACCGGGGACAGGAAACACCATATATTTT
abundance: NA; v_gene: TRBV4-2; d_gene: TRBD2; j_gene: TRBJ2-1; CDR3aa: CASSPNGLGNEQFF; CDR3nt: TGTGCCAGCAGCCCGAACGGACTAGGCAATGAGCAGTTCTTC
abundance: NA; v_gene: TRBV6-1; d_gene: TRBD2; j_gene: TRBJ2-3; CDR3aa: CASSEGAGGLDTQYF; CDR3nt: TGTGCCAGCAGTGAAGGGGCGGGGGGACTAGATACGCAGTATTTT
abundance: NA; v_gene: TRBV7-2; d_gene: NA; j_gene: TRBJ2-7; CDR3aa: CASSLAGGTYEQYF; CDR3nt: TGTGCCAGCAGCTTAGCGGGAGGCACCTACGAGCAGTACTTC
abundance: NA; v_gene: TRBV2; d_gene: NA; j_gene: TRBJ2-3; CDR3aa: CASSDQLTDTSTDTQYF; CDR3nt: TGTGCCAGCAGTGATCAGTTGACAGATACTAGCACAGATACGCAGTATTTT
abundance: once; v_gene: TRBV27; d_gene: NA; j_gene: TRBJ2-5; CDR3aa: CASSFVRGLGETQYF; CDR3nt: TGTGCCAGCAGTTTTGTTAGGGGTTTGGGAGAGACCCAGTACTTC
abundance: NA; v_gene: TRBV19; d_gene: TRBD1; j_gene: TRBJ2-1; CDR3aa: CASSITGQGDNEQFF; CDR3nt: TGTGCCAGTAGTATTACGGGACAGGGGGACAATGAGCAGTTCTTC
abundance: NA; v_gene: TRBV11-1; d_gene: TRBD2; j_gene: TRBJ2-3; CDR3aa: CASSTTSGSTDTQYF; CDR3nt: TGTGCCAGCAGTACAACAAGCGGGAGTACAGATACGCAGTATTTT
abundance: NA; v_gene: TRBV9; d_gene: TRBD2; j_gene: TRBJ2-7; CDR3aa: CASSVGSSGSRGDYEQYF; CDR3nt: TGTGCCAGCAGCGTAGGTTCCTCGGGCTCCCGGGGGGACTACGAGCAGTACTTC
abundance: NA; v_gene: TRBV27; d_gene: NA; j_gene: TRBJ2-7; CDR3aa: CASSSGGDEQYF; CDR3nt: TGTGCCAGCAGCTCGGGCGGGGACGAGCAGTACTTC
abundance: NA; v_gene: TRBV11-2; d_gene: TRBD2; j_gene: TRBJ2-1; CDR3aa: CASSLEASGSHNEQFF; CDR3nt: TGTGCCAGCAGCTTAGAGGCTAGCGGGAGCCACAATGAGCAGTTCTTC
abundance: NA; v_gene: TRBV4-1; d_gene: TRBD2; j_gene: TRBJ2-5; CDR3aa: CASSPGTSPSQETQYF; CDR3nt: TGCGCCAGCAGCCCGGGGACTAGCCCTTCTCAAGAGACCCAGTACTTC
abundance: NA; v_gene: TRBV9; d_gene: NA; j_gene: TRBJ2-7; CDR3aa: CASSPTGLTSSYEQYF; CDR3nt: TGTGCCAGCAGCCCAACGGGACTTACGAGCTCCTACGAGCAGTACTTC
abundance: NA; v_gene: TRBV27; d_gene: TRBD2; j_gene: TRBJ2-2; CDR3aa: CASSLSRLAANTGELFF; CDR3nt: TGTGCCAGCAGTTTATCCCGACTAGCCGCGAACACCGGGGAGCTGTTTTTT
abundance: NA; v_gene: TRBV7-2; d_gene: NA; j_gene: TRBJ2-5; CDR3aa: CASSLVAGDETQYF; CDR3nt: TGTGCCAGCAGCTTAGTGGCAGGGGATGAGACCCAGTACTTC
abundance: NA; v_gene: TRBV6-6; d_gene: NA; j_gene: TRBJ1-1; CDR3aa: CASSYASMNTEAFF; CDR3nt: TGTGCCAGCAGTTACGCCAGCATGAACACTGAAGCTTTCTTT
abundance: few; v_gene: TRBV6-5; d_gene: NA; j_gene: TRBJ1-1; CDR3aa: CASSYAALNTEAFF; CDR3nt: TGTGCCAGCAGTTACGCAGCCCTGAACACTGAAGCTTTCTTT
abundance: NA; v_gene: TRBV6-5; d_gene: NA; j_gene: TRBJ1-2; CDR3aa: CASTQGTGYTF; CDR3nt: TGTGCCAGCACCCAGGGGACGGGCTACACCTTC
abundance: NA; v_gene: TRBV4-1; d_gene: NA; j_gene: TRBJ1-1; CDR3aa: CASSQEAGLLNTEAFF; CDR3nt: TGCGCCAGCAGCCAAGAGGCCGGGCTTCTAAACACTGAAGCTTTCTTT
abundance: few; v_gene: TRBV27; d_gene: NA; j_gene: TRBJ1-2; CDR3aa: CASSPKGYGYTF; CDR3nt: TGTGCCAGCAGTCCCAAGGGGTATGGCTACACCTTC
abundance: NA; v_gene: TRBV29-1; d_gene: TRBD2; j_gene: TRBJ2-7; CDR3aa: CSVEAPGRAQGYEQYF; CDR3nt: TGCAGCGTTGAAGCTCCGGGGAGGGCCCAAGGATACGAGCAGTACTTC
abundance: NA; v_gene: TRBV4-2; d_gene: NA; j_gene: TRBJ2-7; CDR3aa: CASSQDTDYEQYF; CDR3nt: TGTGCCAGCAGCCAAGACACGGACTACGAGCAGTACTTC
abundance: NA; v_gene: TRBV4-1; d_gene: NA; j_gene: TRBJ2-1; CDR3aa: CASSQEWPIYNEQFF; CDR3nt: TGCGCCAGCAGCCAAGAATGGCCTATCTACAATGAGCAGTTCTTC
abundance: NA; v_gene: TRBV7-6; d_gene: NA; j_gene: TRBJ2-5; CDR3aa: CASSLERGRSQETQYF; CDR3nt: TGTGCCAGCAGCTTAGAACGGGGGCGCTCCCAAGAGACCCAGTACTTC
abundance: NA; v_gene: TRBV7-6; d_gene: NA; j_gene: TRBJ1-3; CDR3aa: CASSRTTQGSGNTIYF; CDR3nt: TGTGCCAGCAGCAGAACTACCCAGGGCTCTGGAAACACCATATATTTT
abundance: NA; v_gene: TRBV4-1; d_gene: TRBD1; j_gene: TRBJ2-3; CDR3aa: CASSLSKTGGSTDTQYF; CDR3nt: TGCGCCAGCAGCCTATCCAAAACAGGGGGTAGCACAGATACGCAGTATTTT
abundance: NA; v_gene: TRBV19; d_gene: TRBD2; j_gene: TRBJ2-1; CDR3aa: CASSIAGLAGNDEQFF; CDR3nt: TGTGCCAGTAGTATAGCGGGACTAGCGGGGAACGATGAGCAGTTCTTC
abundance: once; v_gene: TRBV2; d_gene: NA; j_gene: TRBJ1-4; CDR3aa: CASSEVYGYNEKLFF; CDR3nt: TGTGCCAGCAGTGAAGTTTACGGTTATAATGAAAAACTGTTTTTT
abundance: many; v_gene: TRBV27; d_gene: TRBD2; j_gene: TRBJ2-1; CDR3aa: CASSGTSEAEQFF; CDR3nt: TGTGCCAGCAGCGGGACTAGCGAGGCTGAGCAGTTCTTC
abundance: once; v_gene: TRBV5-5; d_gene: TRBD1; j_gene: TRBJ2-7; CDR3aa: CASSLVGQGREQYF; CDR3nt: TGTGCCAGCAGCTTGGTGGGACAGGGGAGGGAGCAGTACTTC
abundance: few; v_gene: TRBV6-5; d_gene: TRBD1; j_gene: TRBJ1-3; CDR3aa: CASSYSTGTGNTIYF; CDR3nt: TGTGCCAGCAGTTACTCGACAGGGACTGGAAACACCATATATTTT
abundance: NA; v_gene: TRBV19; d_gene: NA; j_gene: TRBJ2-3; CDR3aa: CASSMGLDTQYF; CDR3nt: TGTGCCAGTAGTATGGGTCTAGATACGCAGTATTTT
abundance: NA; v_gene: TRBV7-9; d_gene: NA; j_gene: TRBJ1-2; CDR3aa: CASITGQNGYTF; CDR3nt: TGTGCCAGCATCACGGGCCAGAATGGCTACACCTTC
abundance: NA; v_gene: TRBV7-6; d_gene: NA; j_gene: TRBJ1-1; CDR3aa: CASSQGTIMNTEAFF; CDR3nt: TGTGCCAGCAGCCAAGGTACAATAATGAACACTGAAGCTTTCTTT
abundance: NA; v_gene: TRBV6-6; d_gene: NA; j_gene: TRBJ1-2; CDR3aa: CASIPRGGANYGYTF; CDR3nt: TGTGCCAGCATCCCCCGGGGAGGGGCTAACTATGGCTACACCTTC
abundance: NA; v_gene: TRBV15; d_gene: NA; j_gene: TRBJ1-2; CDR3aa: CATSSPTREINYGYTF; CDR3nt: TGTGCCACCAGCAGCCCAACCCGGGAGATTAACTATGGCTACACCTTC
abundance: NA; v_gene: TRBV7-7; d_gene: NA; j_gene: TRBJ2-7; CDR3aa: CASSSVGEPNSYEQYF; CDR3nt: TGTGCTAGCAGCTCGGTAGGGGAGCCCAACTCCTACGAGCAGTACTTC
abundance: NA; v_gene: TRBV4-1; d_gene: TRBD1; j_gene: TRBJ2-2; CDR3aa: CASSQFAGTADGELFF; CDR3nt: TGCGCCAGCAGCCAATTCGCCGGGACAGCGGACGGGGAGCTGTTTTTT